A single TCR beta chain is shown here with its context. The sample belongs to a study of blood T cell repertoires in COVID-19. Background on the study: There were acute and convalescent COVID-19 samples, and they came from the United States, Italy and Spain. In each case, the material was cDNA or gDNA derived from T cells, B-cell-depleted T cells, or PBMCs.

The CDR3 contains 16 residues. Per the germline V gene, CDR1 is SGHTS and CDR2 is YDEGEE. The germline V and J ends were trimmed by 3 bases and 1 base, with 14 bases remaining between them. Original methodology: The assay estimated nucleated cells by amplifying reference gene primers. Only in-frame clones appear in the TCRdb table, and some are missing; sequencing was by immunoSEQ multiplex PCR. V, J and clone size derive from that table, while D and trimming were established from the DNA sequence. The data show about 210,000 clones, around 91% seen once. V and J are TRBV5-8 and TRBJ2-1; possible D gene TRBD2, 6 bases. The TCR was taken from a woman between 40 and 55 years old with acute or convalescent COVID-19. Sequencing was done on a sample of peripheral blood. CDR3 residues: CASSWIGSPSYNEQFF. The DNA of the CDR3 is TGTGCCAGCAGCTGGATCGGGAGCCCTTCCTACAATGAGCAGTTCTTC.